These T cell receptor beta chains were read from a single sample in a study of technical replicates of blood from a few donors. The method was immunoSEQ multiplex PCR; TCRdb's version includes in-frame clones alone and lacks a portion of them. There are 64,000 or so clones in the sample; about 86% occur only once, and roughly 5% lies in the top ten. Sequenced input: PBMCs. These TCRs come from a human donor in good health. Some clones in this sample may be carry-over from other donors' samples. CDR3s include the opening cysteine and the closing phenylalanine or tryptophan. D genes are given only for firm matches. Size is stated for part of the rows, as once, few or many counts, or as a class when the clone is expanded.

-	TRBV9	TRBJ2-2	TRBD1	CASSSRDRGRHPGELFF	TGTGCCAGCAGCAGCCGGGACAGGGGCCGCCATCCCGGGGAGCTGTTTTTT
-	TRBV5-4	TRBJ2-7	-	CASSLSGQSYEQYF	TGTGCCAGCAGCTTGTCAGGCCAGAGCTACGAGCAGTACTTC
-	TRBV1	TRBJ2-7	-	CTSSWSSGASYEQYF	TGCACCAGCAGCTGGAGTAGTGGGGCGAGTTACGAGCAGTACTTC
-	TRBV6-6	TRBJ2-2	-	CASSDGTGVVELFF	TGTGCCAGCAGTGATGGGACTGGCGTCGTGGAGCTGTTTTTT
-	TRBV7-3	TRBJ1-6	TRBD1	CASSSGQGTNNSPLHF	TGTGCCAGCAGCTCCGGACAGGGGACGAACAATTCACCCCTCCACTTT
-	TRBV10-2	TRBJ2-1	TRBD1	CASSDPTGGNNEQFF	TGCGCCAGCAGTGATCCGACAGGGGGCAACAATGAGCAGTTCTTC
-	TRBV7-9	TRBJ2-2	-	CASSLRGQRGSGELFF	TGTGCCAGCAGCTTACGTGGACAGAGGGGGTCCGGGGAGCTGTTTTTT
-	TRBV5-1	TRBJ2-1	TRBD2	CASSSSGGYNEQFF	TGCGCCAGCAGCAGTAGCGGGGGTTACAATGAGCAGTTCTTC
-	TRBV18	TRBJ1-1	-	CASSPSQQGHMNTEAFF	TGTGCCAGCTCACCATCTCAACAGGGACACATGAACACTGAAGCTTTCTTT
-	TRBV4-3	TRBJ2-7	TRBD2	CASSQDFAGGSHEQYF	TGCGCCAGCAGCCAAGATTTTGCGGGAGGATCCCACGAGCAGTACTTC
-	TRBV4-3	TRBJ1-2	TRBD1	CASSQVTGQGALGYTF	TGCGCCAGCAGCCAAGTTACGGGACAGGGGGCTTTGGGCTACACCTTC
once	TRBV7-2	TRBJ1-5	TRBD1	CASSWTGKWPQHF	TGTGCCAGCAGCTGGACAGGAAAGTGGCCCCAGCATTTT
-	TRBV18	TRBJ1-6	TRBD1	CASSIDRAGSPLHF	TGTGCCAGCTCAATCGACAGGGCGGGTTCACCCCTCCACTTT
once	TRBV5-4	TRBJ1-6	-	CASSGNRALGNSPLHF	TGTGCCAGCAGCGGCAACAGGGCCCTTGGAAATTCACCCCTCCACTTT
-	TRBV7-9	TRBJ2-7	TRBD2	CASSLGGRYEQYF	TGTGCCAGCAGCTTAGGCGGGAGGTACGAGCAGTACTTC
-	TRBV4-1	TRBJ2-7	TRBD2	CASSVGAGDYEQYF	TGCGCCAGCAGTGTCGGAGCGGGAGACTACGAGCAGTACTTC
-	TRBV30	TRBJ1-1	-	CAWRQQGNTEAFF	TGTGCCTGGAGGCAACAGGGGAACACTGAAGCTTTCTTT
-	TRBV6-5	TRBJ1-2	TRBD1	CASSYTTGDYGYTF	TGTGCCAGCAGTTACACTACAGGGGACTATGGCTACACCTTC
-	TRBV6-6	TRBJ2-6	-	CASRQGSSGANVLTF	TGTGCCAGCAGGCAGGGAAGCTCTGGGGCCAACGTCCTGACTTTC
-	TRBV30	TRBJ2-1	-	CAWRPYRNEQFF	TGTGCCTGGAGACCCTACAGGAATGAGCAGTTCTTC
-	TRBV4-1	TRBJ2-5	TRBD1	CASSHLRQGQETQYF	TGCGCCAGCAGCCATCTCCGACAGGGCCAAGAGACCCAGTACTTC
-	TRBV2	TRBJ1-2	TRBD1	CASSQTGGGYGYTF	TGTGCCAGCAGTCAGACAGGGGGTGGATATGGCTACACCTTC
-	TRBV6-6	TRBJ1-2	TRBD1	CASIAVDRGYGYTF	TGTGCCAGCATCGCCGTGGACAGGGGATATGGCTACACCTTC
-	TRBV9	TRBJ2-2	TRBD2	CASSVEPKTSGRAGFTGELFF	TGTGCCAGCAGCGTCGAACCGAAGACTAGCGGGAGGGCCGGGTTTACCGGGGAGCTGTTTTTT